The next 11 T cell receptor beta chains were all read from a single sample in a study of T cell responses to AZD1222 COVID-19 vaccine. Sequencing used immunoSEQ multiplex PCR; TCRdb keeps in-frame clones, though not all of them. This sample has more than 120,000 clones, with 88% found just once. The input for sequencing was peripheral blood, taken 28 days after the second dose of the MenACWY control vaccine. The source of these receptors is an adult who received the MenACWY meningococcal vaccine as a control.

The V and J genes are TRBV7-2 and TRBJ2-2; 10 bases align to TRBD2. Germline V lookup: CDR1 SGHTA, CDR2 FQGNSA. Trimming removed 5 bases from V and 3 bases from J; junction bases left unmatched: 3. The CDR3 runs 15 residues. The CDR3 DNA reads TGTGCCAGCAGCCCTAGCGGGAGTCACACCGGGGAGCTGTTTTTT. Protein sequence: CASSPSGSHTGELFF.

V usage is TRBV7-3 and J usage is TRBJ1-2; D might be TRBD1 (5 bases). Trimming took 1 base from V and 6 from J, leaving 15 bases between them. There are 15 residues in the CDR3. Per the germline V gene, CDR1 is SGHTA and CDR2 is FQGTGA. CDR3 amino acids: CASSLNSGRVDGYTF. In DNA, the CDR3 is TGTGCCAGCAGCTTAAATTCGGGCAGGGTAGATGGCTACACCTTC.

This chain joins TRBV7-9 and TRBJ1-2, with 10 bases that match TRBD1. The CDR3 spans 14 residues. V shed 6 bases and J 6 bases; nucleotides not matched to a gene: 7. Looked up from germline, CDR1 is SEHNR and CDR2 is FQNEAQ (reference sequence). CDR3 residues: CASSHTTGGDGYTF. The CDR3 bases are TGTGCCAGCAGTCATACGACAGGGGGCGATGGCTACACCTTC.

The V call is TRBV5-4, the J call TRBJ2-3; TRBD2 agrees at 9 bases. V lost 0 bases and J lost 0; bases outside the gene matches: 5. Germline values: CDR1 SGHNT, CDR2 YYREEE (reference sequence). The CDR3 runs 17 residues. CDR3 nucleotide sequence: TGTGCCAGCAGCTTGGACGCGGGAGGGCTGAGCACAGATACGCAGTATTTT. Translated: CASSLDAGGLSTDTQYF. The variable domain in full, completed from reference TRBV5-4 and TRBJ2-3, reads ETGVTQSPTHLIKTRGQQVTLRCSSQSGHNTVSWYQQALGQGPQFIFQYYREEENGRGNFPPRFSGLQFPNYSSELNVNALELDDSALYLCASSLDAGGLSTDTQYFGPGTRLTVL.

The rearrangement uses TRBV5-1 and TRBJ1-4; unclear D gene. The CDR3 consists of 11 residues. V shed 0 bases and J shed 7 bases, with 1 base lying between them. From germline, CDR1 is SGHRS and CDR2 YFSETQ. As DNA, the CDR3 is TGCGCCAGCAGCTTGGGTGAAAAACTGTTTTTT. Encoded protein: CASSLGEKLFF.

This chain connects TRBV2 to TRBJ2-1; 9 nucleotides match TRBD2. The CDR3 has 20 residues. V gave up 2 bases and J gave up 0 bases; unmatched junction bases: 14. Germline V CDR1 and CDR2: SNHLY, FYNNEI. CDR3 DNA: TGTGCCAGCAGTGAAAGGTCCGGGACTAGCACTCCAAGCTCCTACAATGAGCAGTTCTTC. The encoded protein is CASSERSGTSTPSSYNEQFF.

V and J are TRBV25-1 and TRBJ2-7; TRBD1 agrees at 10 bases. After removal of 4 bases from V and 2 bases from J, the junction contained 8 bases not matched to a gene. The CDR3 is made up of 16 amino acids. CDR1 and CDR2 (germline): MGHDK, SYGVNS. The chain's CDR3 is CASSVTGTGDPYEQYF. The CDR3, as DNA: TGTGCCAGCAGTGTAACCGGGACAGGGGACCCCTACGAGCAGTACTTC.

This chain links TRBV4-1 with TRBJ1-5; 8 nucleotides line up with TRBD1. The V and J ends lost 2 bases and 7 bases, in that order; junction bases with no gene match: 10. There are 16 residues in the CDR3. The V gene's germline CDR1 is MGHRA and CDR2 YSYEKL. This CDR3 is CASSQLPRGRGQPQHF. CDR3 nucleotides: TGCGCCAGCAGCCAATTACCCAGGGGGCGAGGACAGCCCCAGCATTTT.

This clone occurred once. The chain couples TRBV3-1 (or the pseudogene TRBV3-2) to TRBJ2-3, with 14 bases fitting TRBD2. Germline lookup yields CDR1 LGHDT and CDR2 YNNKEL (reference sequence). The CDR3 is 16 amino acids. The V segment lost 4 bases and the J segment 6 bases; nucleotides outside the gene matches: 6. CDR3 loop: CASSRGLAGVLDTQYF. The CDR3 DNA reads as TGTGCCAGCAGCCGGGGACTAGCGGGAGTTCTGGATACGCAGTATTTT.

The CDR3 DNA sequence: TGTGCCAGCAGTGAGTTACGTGGCCCGGCGGGAGAGACCCAGTACTTC. Residues: CASSELRGPAGETQYF. The chain recombines TRBV25-1 with TRBJ2-5, with a weak D call TRBD2 (5 bases). Trimming stripped 3 bases from V and 4 bases from J, with 18 bases between. The CDR3 extends over 16 amino acids. Per the germline V gene, CDR1 is MGHDK and CDR2 is SYGVNS.

The chain employs TRBV4-2 and TRBJ1-1, with D tentatively TRBD1 (5 bases). The CDR3 runs to 16 residues. Trimming stripped 0 bases from V and 6 bases from J, with 17 bases between. Germline values: CDR1 LGHNA, CDR2 YNFKEQ. The DNA of the CDR3 is TGTGCCAGCAGCCAAGATTCGGCAGGGTTGATGGCTGAAGCTTTCTTT. Protein: CASSQDSAGLMAEAFF.